The 25 T cell receptor beta chains presented below share a single source sample, sequenced in a study of T cell repertoires in cytomegalovirus infection. TCRdb reanalysed the reads using MiXCR and keeps one entry per CDR3 protein. The sample holds some 100,000 distinct CDR3 sequences; about 22% are singletons and the top ten take roughly two fifths. Sequenced input: CD8+ T cells from PBMCs. The receptors here all came from a human donor in good health (CMV status not recorded). Some clones in this sample may be carry-over from other donors' samples.

This clonotype appeared many times. The chain links TRBV7-2 to TRBJ1-2, with D unclear. Trimming cost V 5 bases and J 2 bases, with 12 bases left between them. This CDR3 has 14 amino acids. Germline values: CDR1 SGHTA, CDR2 FQGNSA. The CDR3 sequence: CASSRNGRNYGYTF. CDR3 nucleotide sequence: TGTGCCAGCAGCCGCAATGGACGGAACTATGGCTACACCTTC.

This clonotype has more than one count but fewer than ten. This chain joins TRBV20-1 and TRBJ1-6, with D unclear. Trimming took off 0 bases at V and 9 bases at J, with 9 bases between the two ends. In germline, CDR1 is DFQATT, CDR2 SNEGSKA (reference sequence). There are 13 residues in the CDR3. CDR3 residues: CSARDSGGSPLHF. In DNA, the CDR3 is TGCAGTGCTAGAGACTCTGGAGGTTCACCCCTCCACTTT.

There are a few counts of this clonotype. J is TRBJ1-1 and V is TRBV19; no definite D call. V was clipped by 7 bases and J by 10 bases, with 10 bases between them. The CDR3 is 10 amino acids. Looked up from germline, CDR1 is LNHDA and CDR2 is SQIVND (reference sequence). CDR3 sequence (DNA): TGTGCCAGTACCCTGGGTGTAGCTTTCTTT. This gives the protein CASTLGVAFF.

The V gene is TRBV7-9, the J gene TRBJ2-7; TRBD1 aligns across 11 bases. The V and J ends lost 4 bases and 6 bases, in that order; junction bases with no gene match: 5. The CDR3 has 14 residues. Germline V CDR1 and CDR2: SEHNR, FQNEAQ (reference sequence). The CDR3 sequence: CASSSPGQGGEQYF. As DNA, the CDR3 is TGTGCCAGCAGCTCTCCGGGACAGGGGGGCGAGCAGTACTTC.

J is TRBJ2-7 and V is TRBV7-3, with 9 bases matching TRBD1. The germline gives CDR1 SGHTA, CDR2 FQGTGA. After removal of 5 bases from V and 1 base from J, the junction contained 6 bases not matched to a gene. CDR3 length: 15 residues. CDR3 region: CASSPTGGQSYEQYF. The CDR3 DNA reads as TGTGCCAGCAGCCCCACAGGGGGCCAGTCCTACGAGCAGTACTTC. Full variable domain (remainder filled in from reference TRBV7-3 and TRBJ2-7): GAGVSQTPSNKVTEKGKYVELRCDPISGHTALYWYRQSLGQGPEFLIYFQGTGAADDSGLPNDRFFAVRPEGSVSTLKIQRTERGDSAVYLCASSPTGGQSYEQYFGPGTRLTVT.

This clonotype has just one count. This may be a read error, as it is one base from a much larger clone. The chain links TRBV7-2 to TRBJ2-3, with D possibly TRBD2 on 6 matching bases. V lost 3 bases and J 2 bases, leaving 12 bases between the germline ends. This CDR3 is built from 15 residues. Germline-derived CDR1 and CDR2 are SGHTA and FQGNSA. The CDR3: CASSLMGLPTDTQYF. CDR3 sequence (DNA): TGTGCCAGCAGCTTGATGGGACTTCCCACAGATACGCAGTATTTT.

This clonotype was seen ten or more times. The CDR3 DNA reads as TGTGCCAGCATCCCGGGACATACTAACTATGGCTACACCTTC. It yields the protein CASIPGHTNYGYTF. The V gene is TRBV12-3 or TRBV12-4, the J gene TRBJ1-2; tentatively, D is TRBD1 (6 bases). This CDR3 is 14 amino acids long. V was shortened by 7 bases and J by 0 bases, with 12 bases between the two germline ends.

V is TRBV20-1 and J is TRBJ2-1, with D perhaps TRBD1 (6 bases). The CDR3 extends over 15 amino acids. Trimming shortened V by 6 bases and J by 4 bases, and 19 bases separated the two germline ends. CDR1 and CDR2 (germline): DFQATT, SNEGSKA (reference sequence). The DNA for the CDR3 is TGCAGTGCGAAGGACAGAGAGTTCTATTACAATGAGCAGTTCTTC. Its protein product is CSAKDREFYYNEQFF.

This clonotype has ten or more counts. The chain employs TRBV12-3 or TRBV12-4 and TRBJ1-5; D might be TRBD1 (6 bases). This CDR3 has 14 residues. Trimming took off 3 bases at V and 6 bases at J, with 12 bases between the two ends. The CDR3 DNA is TGTGCCAGCAGTTTGGGGGGGCTCGGTCAGCCCCAGCATTTT. This encodes CASSLGGLGQPQHF.

Many counts were recorded for this clonotype. The V call is TRBV7-2, the J call TRBJ2-1; TRBD2 aligns across 8 bases. Looked up from germline, CDR1 is SGHTA and CDR2 is FQGNSA. Trimming cost V 5 bases and J 5 bases; bases outside gene matches: 8. This CDR3 contains 15 residues. Here the CDR3 reads CASSLRVAGNNEQFF. The CDR3 DNA reads TGTGCCAGCAGCCTCCGGGTAGCGGGGAACAATGAGCAGTTCTTC.

The chain carries TRBV7-9 and TRBJ1-2; no definite D call. The germline V gene encodes CDR1 SEHNR and CDR2 FQNEAQ (reference sequence). The V end was cut by 6 bases, the J end by 7 bases, with 9 bases between. CDR3 length: 11 residues. CDR3 in amino acids: CASSPTAGYTF. CDR3 DNA: TGTGCCAGCAGTCCAACGGCTGGCTACACCTTC.

The sample holds a few counts of this clonotype. The chain uses TRBV7-9 and TRBJ2-7; D gene ambiguous. Germline V gene data show CDR1 as SEHNR and CDR2 as FQNEAQ (reference sequence). CDR3 length equals 12 residues. The V and J ends lost 9 bases and 3 bases respectively, with 12 bases between them. The CDR3 nucleotides read TGTGCCAGTGGGGTTTCTTTCTACGAGCAGTACTTC. It encodes CASGVSFYEQYF.

The chain has TRBV6-2 or TRBV6-3 and TRBJ2-2, with 9 bases that match TRBD2. There are 15 residues in the CDR3. Germline V gene sequence: CDR1 MNHEY, CDR2 SVGEGT. The J segment lost 1 base and the V segment lost 8 bases, leaving 5 bases of the junction unmatched. CDR3 sequence: CASLSGRMNTGELFF. CDR3 sequence (DNA): TGTGCCAGCCTGAGCGGGAGGATGAACACCGGGGAGCTGTTTTTT.

Relative to its sample, this clonotype is medium-sized. CDR3 in DNA: TGTGCCAGCAGCCAAATAGGCGGTGGCGGGGCAGATACGCAGTATTTT. This codes for CASSQIGGGGADTQYF. The V call is TRBV14, the J call TRBJ2-3; a weak D match, TRBD2 (6 bases). Trimming stripped 2 bases from V and 4 bases from J, with 16 bases between. Germline values: CDR1 SGHDN, CDR2 FVKESK. This CDR3 has 16 amino acids.

This clonotype was detected once. The rearrangement joins TRBV18 to TRBJ2-3; D is undetermined. With 2 bases removed from V and 15 bases from J, the gap between germline ends came to 24 bases. The CDR3 length is 15 residues. CDR1 KGHSH and CDR2 LQKENI come from the germline V gene. The CDR3 bases are TGTGCCAGCTCACCAACTCCCCTTCGTGCGTTGTCAGGCTATTTT. Encoded protein: CASSPTPLRALSGYF.

The genes are TRBV28 and TRBJ2-3; 8 positions match TRBD1. CDR3 length: 14 residues. V gave up 4 bases and J gave up 2 bases; unmatched junction bases: 2. Germline lookup yields CDR1 MDHEN and CDR2 SYDVKM. The DNA for the CDR3 is TGTGCCAGCAGTTGGACAGGGACCACAGATACGCAGTATTTT. Translation: CASSWTGTTDTQYF.

This clonotype was recorded a few times. This sequence joins TRBV7-9 and TRBJ2-5, with 10 bases that match TRBD2. V lost 2 bases, J lost 1 base, and 4 bases stayed unmatched. Germline V gene data show CDR1 as SEHNR and CDR2 as FQNEAQ (reference sequence). This CDR3 region has 16 residues. The CDR3 DNA is TGTGCCAGCAGCTTAAGGGCTAGCGGGGGCCAAGAGACCCAGTACTTC. Translation: CASSLRASGGQETQYF.

This chain links TRBV7-6 with TRBJ2-6; D ambiguous. V was pared by 10 bases and J by 0 bases, with 10 bases between. This CDR3 contains 14 residues. Germline V CDR1 and CDR2: SGHVS, FNYEAQ. The CDR3 nucleotides are TGTGCCACTGACGGTAGCTCTGGGGCCAACGTCCTGACTTTC. The encoded protein is CATDGSSGANVLTF.

There are many counts of this clonotype. The chain has TRBV5-5 and TRBJ2-7; perhaps TRBD2 as D (6 bases). Germline V gene lookup returns CDR1 SGHKS and CDR2 YYEKEE (reference sequence). The ends were cut back, 0 bases at V and 2 bases at J, with 15 bases in the middle. The CDR3 is made up of 16 amino acids. The CDR3 DNA reads TGTGCCAGCAGCTTGGGTTCCGGGAGCAGGACCTACGAGCAGTACTTC. Encoded protein: CASSLGSGSRTYEQYF. Combining the CDR3 with reference TRBV5-5 and TRBJ2-7 gives the whole variable domain DAGVTQSPTHLIKTRGQQVTLRCSPISGHKSVSWYQQVLGQGPQFIFQYYEKEERGRGNFPDRFSARQFPNYSSELNVNALLLGDSALYLCASSLGSGSRTYEQYFGPGTRLTVT.

At least ten counts were recorded for this clonotype. The chain has TRBV6-2 or TRBV6-3 and TRBJ2-7, with 8 bases lining up with TRBD2. Germline trimming cut 6 bases from V and 6 bases from J; bases unmatched to any gene: 13. Germline-derived CDR1 and CDR2 are MNHEY and SVGEGT. The CDR3 is 15 residues long. The CDR3 is CASSTGTRRGFEQYF. DNA of the CDR3: TGTGCCAGCAGCACCGGGACTAGGAGGGGGTTCGAGCAGTACTTC.

The chain couples TRBV4-3 to TRBJ2-1; TRBD2 agrees at 11 bases. CDR1 is LGHNA and CDR2 is YSLEER in the germline V gene. The CDR3 is 15 residues long. V lost 4 bases and J lost 7; bases outside the gene matches: 6. The chain's CDR3 is CASSPWTSGLNEQFF. The CDR3 bases are TGCGCCAGCAGCCCATGGACTAGCGGGTTGAATGAGCAGTTCTTC.

This chain uses TRBV30 with TRBJ1-2, with D unclear. V lost 8 bases, J lost 4 bases, and 11 bases lay in between. Germline values: CDR1 GTSNPN, CDR2 SVGIG (reference sequence). This CDR3 region has 11 residues. The CDR3 DNA is TGTGCCACGCTGGGTCGCTATGGCTACACCTTC. Translated, it gives CATLGRYGYTF.

The chain has TRBV20-1 and TRBJ2-3; D gene unclear. V lost 4 bases to trimming and J lost 6 bases, with 5 bases between them. The CDR3 is 10 residues long. CDR1 is DFQATT and CDR2 is SNEGSKA in the germline V gene (reference sequence). CDR3: CSAMADTQYF. CDR3 nucleotide sequence: TGCAGTGCTATGGCTGATACGCAGTATTTT.

This clonotype was seen a single time. J is TRBJ2-1 and V is TRBV7-2; no clear D. CDR3 length: 15 amino acids. Germline loops: CDR1 SGHTA, CDR2 FQGNSA. Between the trimmed V and J ends, which lost 3 bases and 0 bases, there was a span of 9 bases. Here the CDR3 DNA reads TGTGCCAGCAGCTTGGCCGCTACCTCCTACAATGAGCAGTTCTTC. As protein: CASSLAATSYNEQFF.

The chain combines TRBV5-8 with TRBJ2-5; 10 bases align to TRBD1. The CDR3 consists of 14 residues. V trimming: 8 bases; J trimming: 7 bases; junction bases outside the gene matches: 11. Germline CDR1 SGHTS, CDR2 YDEGEE. In DNA form, the CDR3 reads TGTGCCAGGGAGGGGGGACAGGGGCCCCGGACCCAGTACTTC. Encoded protein: CAREGGQGPRTQYF.